These 14 T cell receptor beta chains came from one sample sequenced in a study of cytomegalovirus exposure and HLA in healthy donors (dated by TCRdb to the late 2010s). The method was the immunoSEQ multiplex PCR assay. A mixture of 60 forward primers for TCR Vbeta segments and 13 reverse primers for TCR Jbeta segments was used in the multiplex PCR. TCRdb carries this immuneACCESS record with in-frame sequences only. Its versions omit some clonotypes, under half of them owing to an unresolved V gene in the studies checked, with the rest unexplained. The sample table records under 150,000 clones; around 81% of these occur just once. In total, the top ten clones hold about 1.8% of the sample. Input material: PBMCs. These receptors all come from a woman aged 45-59 years in good health and CMV-seronegative.

The chain carries TRBV18 and TRBJ1-3; D ambiguous. There are 15 residues in the CDR3. Trimming shortened V by 3 bases and J by 0 bases, and 9 bases separated the two germline ends. The germline V gene encodes CDR1 KGHSH and CDR2 LQKENI. CDR3 amino acids: CASSPMGVSGNTIYF. The CDR3, as DNA: TGTGCCAGCTCACCGATGGGCGTCTCTGGAAACACCATATATTTT.

This rearrangement joins TRBV14 to TRBJ2-7; 8 nucleotides agree with TRBD1. Germline V gene sequence: CDR1 SGHDN, CDR2 FVKESK. There are 14 residues in the CDR3. Trimming removed 3 bases from V and 3 bases from J; junction bases left unmatched: 4. The CDR3 nucleotides are TGTGCCAGCAGCCACGGGACAGGCTACTACGAGCAGTACTTC. Translation gives CASSHGTGYYEQYF.

This clone occurred once. This rearrangement joins TRBV29-1 to TRBJ1-3; maybe TRBD1 (5 bases). The CDR3 is 13 amino acids. With 6 bases removed from V and 6 bases from J, the gap between germline ends came to 15 bases. CDR1 SQVTM and CDR2 ANQGSEA come from the germline V gene. CDR3: CSVQDSVTNTIYF. The CDR3 nucleotides are TGCAGCGTCCAAGACAGTGTTACAAACACCATATATTTT.

The chain uses TRBV18 and TRBJ1-3, with no clear D. The CDR3 spans 14 residues. The germline CDR1 and CDR2 sequences are KGHSH and LQKENI. V was shortened by 2 bases and J by 2 bases, with 7 bases between the two germline ends. DNA for the CDR3: TGTGCCAGCTCACCAGAAACGGCTGGAAACACCATATATTTT. Its protein product is CASSPETAGNTIYF.

This CDR3 reads CASSLYTGGLSYEQYF. The DNA for the CDR3 is TGTGCCAGCAGCCTATATACAGGGGGCCTCTCCTACGAGCAGTACTTC. The chain uses TRBV5-6 and TRBJ2-7; TRBD1 aligns across 9 bases. The CDR3 has 16 amino acids. V lost 4 bases, J lost 0 bases, and 8 bases stayed unmatched. Germline-derived CDR1 and CDR2 are SGHDT and YYEEEE.

The rearrangement links TRBV7-2 to TRBJ1-1; weak D call: TRBD1 (6 bases). The ends were cut back, 5 bases at V and 10 bases at J, with 20 bases in the middle. CDR1 and CDR2 from the germline V gene are SGHTA and FQGNSA. CDR3 size: 14 residues. The chain's CDR3 is CASSRSPTGSSAFF. For the CDR3, the DNA is TGTGCCAGCAGCCGATCGCCCACAGGGTCCTCAGCTTTCTTT.

With regard to this clone: The junction departs from germline at one end; a sequencing error may be responsible. The chain recombines TRBV25-1 with TRBJ1-4; 7 bases agree with TRBD1. The CDR3 runs to 15 residues. In germline, CDR1 is MGHDK, CDR2 SYGVNS. This CDR3 is CASRESQGINEKLFF. DNA for the CDR3: TGTGCCAGCAGGGAATCACAGGGGATTAATGAAAAACTGTTTTTT.

This clone was observed a handful of times. This sequence joins TRBV27 and TRBJ2-1, with TRBD2 matching 11 bases. The junction had 15 bases not matched to a gene; V was cut back by 3 bases and J by 5 bases. The CDR3 contains 19 residues. The germline gives CDR1 MNHEY, CDR2 SMNVEV (reference sequence). CDR3 loop: CASSLRASGRHRGNNEQFF. As DNA, the CDR3 is TGTGCCAGCAGTTTGAGGGCTAGCGGGAGGCATAGGGGTAACAATGAGCAGTTCTTC.

The chain joins TRBV9 to TRBJ1-5; 7 bases are a match to TRBD1. The V segment lost 0 bases and the J segment 1 base; nucleotides outside the gene matches: 1. The CDR3 runs to 15 residues. Germline V gene sequence: CDR1 SGDLS, CDR2 YYNGEE. The CDR3 is CASSVGQGSNQPQHF. The DNA for the CDR3 is TGTGCCAGCAGCGTAGGACAGGGAAGCAATCAGCCCCAGCATTTT. The entire variable domain, with the rest obtained from reference TRBV9 and TRBJ1-5, is as follows: DSGVTQTPKHLITATGQRVTLRCSPRSGDLSVYWYQQSLDQGLQFLIQYYNGEERAKGNILERFSAQQFPDLHSELNLSSLELGDSALYFCASSVGQGSNQPQHFGDGTRLSIL.

V is TRBV9 and J is TRBJ2-5; TRBD1 matches at 7 bases. The V and J ends lost 2 bases and 5 bases, in that order; junction bases with no gene match: 12. CDR3 size: 16 residues. Germline CDR1 is SGDLS and CDR2 is YYNGEE. CDR3 bases: TGTGCCAGCAGCGTGGCCGCGACAGGGTTCGGGGAGACCCAGTACTTC. It translates to CASSVAATGFGETQYF.

The chain is built from TRBV4-2 and TRBJ1-4, with TRBD1 identical over 9 bases. The CDR3 length is 18 residues. In germline, CDR1 is LGHNA, CDR2 YNFKEQ. Trimming at V came to 0 bases and at J to 3 bases, leaving 8 bases not matched to a gene. CDR3 in amino acids: CASSQDPGQGAANEKLFF. CDR3 DNA: TGTGCCAGCAGCCAAGATCCGGGACAGGGTGCTGCTAATGAAAAACTGTTTTTT.

V is TRBV7-2 and J is TRBJ1-2, with 7 nucleotides matching TRBD1. The CDR3 runs 17 residues. V was clipped by 3 bases and J by 2 bases; unmatched bases: 12. Per the germline V gene, CDR1 is SGHTA and CDR2 is FQGNSA. CDR3 coding DNA: TGTGCCAGCAGCTTTAGTAGGACAGGCCTGGGGAACTATGGCTACACCTTC. Encoded protein: CASSFSRTGLGNYGYTF. The complete variable domain, with remaining parts taken from reference TRBV7-2 and TRBJ1-2, reads GAGVSQSPSNKVTEKGKDVELRCDPISGHTALYWYRQSLGQGLEFLIYFQGNSAPDKSGLPSDRFSAERTGGSVSTLTIQRTQQEDSAVYLCASSFSRTGLGNYGYTFGSGTRLTVV.

The chain has TRBV12-5 and TRBJ2-7, with 9 nucleotides matching TRBD2. From germline, CDR1 is LGHNT and CDR2 FRNRAP. The CDR3 sequence is 16 residues long. The ends lost 2 bases at V and 2 bases at J; junction bases unmatched: 7. CDR3 DNA: TGTGCTAGTGGTTTGTGGAGCGGGACTAGCCCCTACGAGCAGTACGTC. Protein sequence: CASGLWSGTSPYEQYV.

The gene calls are TRBV5-6 and TRBJ2-2, with a possible D match to TRBD1 (5 bases). V was clipped by 0 bases and J by 1 base, with 13 bases between them. There are 17 residues in the CDR3. The germline gives CDR1 SGHDT, CDR2 YYEEEE. The DNA for the CDR3 is TGTGCCAGCAGCTTGGGATCGTCCAGGGTGAACACCGGGGAGCTGTTTTTT. Protein product: CASSLGSSRVNTGELFF.